The following is a TCR beta chain sequence with its context. Each CDR3 protein gets one entry after TCRdb re-called the 5' RACE reads with MiXCR. The sample records tens of thousands of distinct CDR3 sequences, roughly a sixth being singletons. Purified naive CD4+ T cells were depleted of CD25+ Tregs. The trim removed 3 bases at V and 5 bases at J, leaving 0 bases unmatched. The CDR3 loop spans 13 amino acids. Germline lookup yields CDR1 LGHDT and CDR2 YNNKEL (reference sequence). The specimen sequenced was naive CD4+ T cells sorted from blood. The subset denotes: naive CD4+ T cells, CD4+CD45RA+CD25-. This clonotype was obtained from a female donor with breast cancer. The V call is TRBV3-1, the J call TRBJ2-1; 8 bases map to TRBD2. Here the CDR3 DNA reads TGTGCCAGCAGCCAGCGGGGGGACAATGAGCAGTTCTTC. Encoded protein: CASSQRGDNEQFF.